The 10 T cell receptor beta chains in this list originate from one sample, sequenced in a study of T-cell reconstitution after alpha-beta-depleted transplantation in children. Unique molecular identifiers featured in how the TCRbeta library was prepared. TCRdb reanalysed the PCR reads using MiXCR and keeps one entry per CDR3 protein. The sample includes around 500,000 distinct CDR3 sequences, approximately 13% seen only once; the top ten take about 5.6%. The sequenced sample was PBMCs from the stem cell graft donor, obtained from the stem cell graft. These receptors came from a human donor who donated a stem cell graft to a child with combined immunodeficiency.

This clonotype was seen a few times. V and J are TRBV29-1 and TRBJ2-1; D gene unclear. V was trimmed by 0 bases and J by 4 bases, leaving 7 bases between them. The CDR3 contains 13 residues. Germline-derived CDR1 and CDR2 are SQVTM and ANQGSEA. The CDR3 spells CSVEDSYYNEQFF. The CDR3 DNA is TGCAGCGTTGAAGACAGCTATTACAATGAGCAGTTCTTC.

The chain has TRBV20-1 and TRBJ2-7; 7 bases are a match to TRBD1. V shed 6 bases and J 0 bases; nucleotides not matched to a gene: 11. CDR3 size: 15 residues. The germline gives CDR1 DFQATT, CDR2 SNEGSKA (reference sequence). The CDR3 region is CSADLTGTDSYEQYF. The CDR3, as DNA: TGCAGTGCGGATTTGACAGGGACCGACTCCTACGAGCAGTACTTC.

Only a few counts were recorded for this clonotype. The chain links TRBV12-3 or TRBV12-4 to TRBJ2-1, with TRBD2 matching over 11 bases. Trimming cost V 6 bases and J 0 bases; bases outside gene matches: 13. CDR3 length: 19 amino acids. CDR3 sequence: CASRSWGLADPSSYNEQFF. In DNA form, the CDR3 reads TGTGCCAGCAGGTCTTGGGGACTAGCGGATCCCAGCTCCTACAATGAGCAGTTCTTC.

The V and J genes are TRBV24-1 and TRBJ1-1; D is unclear. Deletions cut 7 bases from V and 0 bases from J, with 11 bases between. The CDR3 totals 14 residues. Germline values: CDR1 KGHDR, CDR2 SFDVKD. The CDR3 DNA follows: TGTGCCACCAGCCCCGGCGGGATGAACACTGAAGCTTTCTTT. The encoded protein is CATSPGGMNTEAFF.

The chain employs TRBV5-6 and TRBJ1-1; the D is unclear. This CDR3 has 11 residues. Germline lookup yields CDR1 SGHDT and CDR2 YYEEEE. Trimming pared 2 bases from V and 7 bases from J, leaving 6 bases between. In DNA form, the CDR3 reads TGTGCCAGCAGCTTTGCCGGTGAAGCTTTCTTT. Protein product: CASSFAGEAFF.

This clonotype occurred a few times. CDR3 nucleotide sequence: TGCGCCAGCAGCTTGGTAGGGGCGATGGGTTCAGGTCGAGAGACCCAGTACTTC. As protein: CASSLVGAMGSGRETQYF. This chain uses TRBV5-1 with TRBJ2-5; D may be TRBD1 (5 bases). The V gene lost 0 bases and the J gene lost 4 bases, with 22 bases spanning the gap. Germline loops: CDR1 SGHRS, CDR2 YFSETQ. This CDR3 comprises 18 residues.

The rearrangement uses TRBV6-2 or TRBV6-3 and TRBJ1-1; 8 nucleotides agree with TRBD1. V shed 5 bases, J shed 3 bases, and the junction held 11 bases outside the gene matches. The CDR3 runs to 16 residues. The germline V gene encodes CDR1 MNHEY and CDR2 SVGEGT. Here the CDR3 DNA reads TGTGCCAGCAGTCATTCTACCGGGACAGGCGACACTGAAGCTTTCTTT. This translates into CASSHSTGTGDTEAFF.

The sample holds a few counts of this clonotype. This chain connects TRBV12-3 or TRBV12-4 to TRBJ2-2; 9 nucleotides match TRBD1. The CDR3 is 15 amino acids. V lost 6 bases to trimming and J lost 3 bases; unmatched junction nucleotides: 5. As DNA, the CDR3 is TGTGCCAGCAGGAAGGACAGGGGTGACACCGGGGAGCTGTTTTTT. Translation: CASRKDRGDTGELFF.

The chain links TRBV11-1 to TRBJ2-3, with D perhaps given as TRBD1 or TRBD2 (6 bases each). V gave up 5 bases and J gave up 9 bases, with 21 bases separating them. Germline loops: CDR1 SGHAT, CDR2 FQDESV (reference sequence). The CDR3 is 15 amino acids. The CDR3 here is CASSLELPGAGTQYF. DNA for the CDR3: TGTGCCAGCAGCCTAGAGCTCCCGGGGGCAGGGACGCAGTATTTT.

This clonotype was counted a few times. This chain joins TRBV5-1 and TRBJ2-2, with TRBD1 identical over 12 bases. From germline, CDR1 is SGHRS and CDR2 YFSETQ. The length of the CDR3 is 16 residues. Losses at the gene ends were 3 bases for V and 4 bases for J; bases not matched to a gene: 4. As DNA, the CDR3 is TGCGCCAGCAGCTCGGGACAGGGGGCACCCACCGGGGAGCTGTTTTTT. Amino acid sequence: CASSSGQGAPTGELFF.